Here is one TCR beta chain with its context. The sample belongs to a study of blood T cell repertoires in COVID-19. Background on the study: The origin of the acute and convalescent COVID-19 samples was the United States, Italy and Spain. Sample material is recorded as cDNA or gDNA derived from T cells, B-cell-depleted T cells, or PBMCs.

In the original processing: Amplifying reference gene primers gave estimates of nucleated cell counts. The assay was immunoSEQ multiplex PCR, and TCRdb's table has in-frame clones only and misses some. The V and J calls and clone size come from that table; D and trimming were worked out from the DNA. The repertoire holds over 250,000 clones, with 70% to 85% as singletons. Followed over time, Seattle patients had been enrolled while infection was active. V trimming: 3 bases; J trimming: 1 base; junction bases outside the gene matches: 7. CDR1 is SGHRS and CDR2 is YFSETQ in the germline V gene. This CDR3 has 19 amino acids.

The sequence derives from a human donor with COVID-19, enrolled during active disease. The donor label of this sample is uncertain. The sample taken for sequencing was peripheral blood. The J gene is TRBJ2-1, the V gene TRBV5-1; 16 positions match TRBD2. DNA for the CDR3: TGCGCCAGCAGCTCGGGACTAGCGGGAGGGCTAGGATCCTACAATGAGCAGTTCTTC. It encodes CASSSGLAGGLGSYNEQFF.